Following are 13 T cell receptor beta chains from one sample sequenced in a study of blood T cell repertoires in COVID-19. Repertoires were generated with immunoSEQ multiplex PCR, while TCRdb's copy carries only in-frame clones and drops some. The sample carries some 180,000 clones, roughly 85% recorded once. Sequencing was done on a sample of PBMCs or T cells enriched from blood (not recorded which). All receptors come from a woman in her seventies in a cohort exposed to, infected with or recovered from COVID-19 (not recorded which).

This chain uses TRBV10-3 with TRBJ2-2; tentative D call: TRBD2 (6 bases). The germline gives CDR1 ENHRY, CDR2 SYGVKD. Trimming removed 10 bases from V and 2 bases from J, with 17 bases in between. CDR3 length: 15 amino acids. The CDR3 coding sequence is TGTGCCACCAGAGACCCGGGACTTAACACCGGGGAGCTGTTTTTT. Its protein is CATRDPGLNTGELFF.

The V and J genes are TRBV11-2 and TRBJ2-1; no firm D call. This CDR3 is 13 amino acids long. V was cut by 5 bases and J by 8 bases, with 13 bases left in between. Germline assignment: CDR1 SGHAT and CDR2 FQNNGV. The CDR3 loop is CASSPRPEDEQFF. The CDR3 DNA is TGTGCCAGCAGCCCCCGACCCGAGGATGAGCAGTTCTTC.

This clone was detected once. This sequence joins TRBV5-8 and TRBJ2-5; TRBD1 matches 7 bases. Germline V CDR1 and CDR2: SGHTS, YDEGEE. Trimming at V came to 4 bases and at J to 0 bases, leaving 6 bases not matched to a gene. This CDR3 is built from 15 residues. The chain's CDR3 is CASSPTGRNQETQYF. The CDR3, as DNA: TGTGCCAGCAGCCCGACAGGGCGAAACCAAGAGACCCAGTACTTC.

This chain uses TRBV5-4 with TRBJ2-7; the D gene is possibly TRBD2 (5 bases). Germline V lookup: CDR1 SGHNT, CDR2 YYREEE (reference sequence). The CDR3 runs to 15 residues. Trimming removed 5 bases from V and 1 base from J, with 16 bases in between. The CDR3, as DNA: TGTGCCAGCAGTGATATGGCCAGGACTTCCTACGAGCAGTACTTC. Translated, it gives CASSDMARTSYEQYF.

This chain connects TRBV2 to TRBJ1-2; the D gene is possibly TRBD1 (5 bases). V was trimmed by 7 bases and J by 0 bases, leaving 12 bases between them. CDR1 SNHLY and CDR2 FYNNEI come from the germline V gene. The CDR3 has 14 residues. Here the CDR3 DNA reads TGTGCCAGCAAGCAGGGCCTGTCTAACTATGGCTACACCTTC. This gives the protein CASKQGLSNYGYTF.

The chain uses TRBV28 and TRBJ2-7; 12 bases match TRBD1. The CDR3 has 15 amino acids. With V trimmed by 5 bases and J by 5 bases, 7 bases remained unmatched. Per germline, CDR1 MDHEN and CDR2 SYDVKM. The CDR3 loop reads CASSPPGQGANEQYF. DNA of the CDR3: TGTGCCAGCAGTCCTCCGGGACAGGGGGCGAACGAGCAGTACTTC.

The chain combines TRBV6-6 with TRBJ2-1, with 7 nucleotides matching TRBD2. Germline V gene lookup returns CDR1 MNHNY and CDR2 SVGAGI (reference sequence). The J segment lost 5 bases and the V segment lost 2 bases, leaving 6 bases of the junction unmatched. CDR3 length equals 15 residues. CDR3 nucleotides: TGTGCCAGCAGTTACGGCAGGGCGGGAGACAATGAGCAGTTCTTC. Amino acid sequence: CASSYGRAGDNEQFF.

This clone was recorded a few times. V gene TRBV5-5 combines with J gene TRBJ2-7; no reliable D call. V lost 0 bases to trimming and J lost 2 bases, with 15 bases between them. CDR1 SGHKS and CDR2 YYEKEE come from the germline V gene (reference sequence). CDR3 size: 16 residues. The CDR3 nucleotides read TGTGCCAGCAGCTTGGAAATGAACACCGCAGCCTACGAGCAGTACTTC. Encoded protein: CASSLEMNTAAYEQYF.

The V gene is TRBV9, the J gene TRBJ2-2, with 10 positions matching TRBD2. CDR1 and CDR2 from the germline V gene are SGDLS and YYNGEE. The CDR3 has 22 amino acids. V lost 4 bases, J lost 0 bases, and 21 bases stayed unmatched. CDR3 amino acids: CASSTRGRWWSSGSPNTGELFF. In DNA form, the CDR3 reads TGTGCCAGCAGCACCAGAGGCCGGTGGTGGTCTAGCGGGAGCCCGAACACCGGGGAGCTGTTTTTT.

The chain couples TRBV5-4 to TRBJ1-3, with D possibly being TRBD1 (5 bases). The length of the CDR3 is 13 residues. Germline-derived CDR1 and CDR2 are SGHNT and YYREEE (reference sequence). Deletions cut 1 base from V and 6 bases from J, with 8 bases between. CDR3 DNA sequence: TGTGCCAGCAGCTTGCAGGGCCCAAACACCATATATTTT. It encodes CASSLQGPNTIYF.

The V gene is TRBV5-1, the J gene TRBJ2-3, with TRBD2 as a possible D gene (5 bases). The germline V and J ends were trimmed by 4 bases and 4 bases, with 16 bases remaining between them. CDR1 is SGHRS and CDR2 is YFSETQ in the germline V gene. The CDR3 length is 15 residues. The CDR3 reads CASSPGRARADTQYF. The CDR3 DNA is TGCGCCAGCAGCCCTGGAAGGGCGAGGGCAGATACGCAGTATTTT.

This chain connects TRBV13 to TRBJ1-1; D remains ambiguous. The V gene's germline CDR1 is PRHDT and CDR2 FYEKMQ (reference sequence). The ends were cut back, 0 bases at V and 3 bases at J, with 5 bases in the middle. This CDR3 comprises 13 residues. CDR3: CASSLGRDTEAFF. CDR3 nucleotides: TGTGCCAGCAGCTTAGGCCGGGACACTGAAGCTTTCTTT.

The gene calls are TRBV5-1 and TRBJ1-6; D gene unclear. The germline V gene encodes CDR1 SGHRS and CDR2 YFSETQ. The CDR3 loop spans 13 amino acids. Deletions cut 4 bases from V and 11 bases from J, with 13 bases between. The CDR3 region is CASSPDGGPPLHF. CDR3 coding DNA: TGCGCCAGCAGCCCCGACGGTGGGCCACCCCTCCACTTT.